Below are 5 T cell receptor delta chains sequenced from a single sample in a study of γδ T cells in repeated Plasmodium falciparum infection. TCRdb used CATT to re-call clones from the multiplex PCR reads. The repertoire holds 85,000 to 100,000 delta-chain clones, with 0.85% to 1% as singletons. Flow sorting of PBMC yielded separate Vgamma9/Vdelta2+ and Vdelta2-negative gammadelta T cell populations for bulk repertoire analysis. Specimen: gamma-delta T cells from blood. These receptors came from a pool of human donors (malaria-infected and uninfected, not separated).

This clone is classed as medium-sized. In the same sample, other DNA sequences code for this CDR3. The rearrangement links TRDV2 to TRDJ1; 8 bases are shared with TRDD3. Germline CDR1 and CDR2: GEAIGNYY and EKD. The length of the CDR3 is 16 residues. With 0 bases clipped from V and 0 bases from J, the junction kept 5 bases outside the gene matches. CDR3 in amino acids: CACDTGGIRDTDKLIF. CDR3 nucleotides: TGTGCCTGTGACACCGGAGGGATACGGGACACCGATAAACTCATCTTT.

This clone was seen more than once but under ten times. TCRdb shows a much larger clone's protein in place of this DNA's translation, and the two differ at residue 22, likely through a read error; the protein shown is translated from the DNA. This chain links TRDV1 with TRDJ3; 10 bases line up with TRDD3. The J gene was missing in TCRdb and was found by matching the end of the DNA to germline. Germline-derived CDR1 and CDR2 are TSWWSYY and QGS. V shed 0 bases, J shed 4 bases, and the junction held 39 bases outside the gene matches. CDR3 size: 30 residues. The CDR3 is CALGELKSPGRGIRARPYAYPEWDTRQMFF. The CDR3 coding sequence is TGTGCTCTTGGGGAACTAAAGTCCCCGGGAAGGGGGATACGCGCACGACCTTACGCGTATCCCGAGTGGGACACCCGACAGATGTTTTTC.

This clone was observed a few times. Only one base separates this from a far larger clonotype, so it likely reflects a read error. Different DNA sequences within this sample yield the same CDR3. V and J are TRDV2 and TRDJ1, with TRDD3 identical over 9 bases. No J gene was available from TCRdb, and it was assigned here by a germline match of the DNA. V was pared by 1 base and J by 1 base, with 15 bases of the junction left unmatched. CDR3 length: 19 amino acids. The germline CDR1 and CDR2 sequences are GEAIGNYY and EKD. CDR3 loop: CACDTIPLGIRPGTDKLIF. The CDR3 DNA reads TGTGCCTGTGACACAATCCCCCTGGGGATACGGCCGGGCACCGATAAACTCATCTTT.

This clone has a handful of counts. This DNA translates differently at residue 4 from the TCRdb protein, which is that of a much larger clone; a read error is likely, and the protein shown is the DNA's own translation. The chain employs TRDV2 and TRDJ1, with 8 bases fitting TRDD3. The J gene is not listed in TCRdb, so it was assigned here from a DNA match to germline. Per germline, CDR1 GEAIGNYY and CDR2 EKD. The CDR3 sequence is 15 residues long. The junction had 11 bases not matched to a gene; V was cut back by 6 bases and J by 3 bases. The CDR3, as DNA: TGTGCCTGTTACCCGGGGGATAGTAACGCCGATAAACTCATCTTT. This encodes CACYPGDSNADKLIF.

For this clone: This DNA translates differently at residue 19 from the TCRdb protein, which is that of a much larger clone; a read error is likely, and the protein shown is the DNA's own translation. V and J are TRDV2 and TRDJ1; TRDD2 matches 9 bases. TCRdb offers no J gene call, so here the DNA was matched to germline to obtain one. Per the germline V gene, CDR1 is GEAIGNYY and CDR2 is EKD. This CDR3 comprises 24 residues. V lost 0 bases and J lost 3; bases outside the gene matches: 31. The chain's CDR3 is CACDTRAARPSYTKMGADADKLIF. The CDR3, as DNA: TGTGCCTGTGACACCAGGGCCGCCAGGCCTTCCTACACCAAGATGGGGGCTGACGCCGATAAACTCATCTTT.